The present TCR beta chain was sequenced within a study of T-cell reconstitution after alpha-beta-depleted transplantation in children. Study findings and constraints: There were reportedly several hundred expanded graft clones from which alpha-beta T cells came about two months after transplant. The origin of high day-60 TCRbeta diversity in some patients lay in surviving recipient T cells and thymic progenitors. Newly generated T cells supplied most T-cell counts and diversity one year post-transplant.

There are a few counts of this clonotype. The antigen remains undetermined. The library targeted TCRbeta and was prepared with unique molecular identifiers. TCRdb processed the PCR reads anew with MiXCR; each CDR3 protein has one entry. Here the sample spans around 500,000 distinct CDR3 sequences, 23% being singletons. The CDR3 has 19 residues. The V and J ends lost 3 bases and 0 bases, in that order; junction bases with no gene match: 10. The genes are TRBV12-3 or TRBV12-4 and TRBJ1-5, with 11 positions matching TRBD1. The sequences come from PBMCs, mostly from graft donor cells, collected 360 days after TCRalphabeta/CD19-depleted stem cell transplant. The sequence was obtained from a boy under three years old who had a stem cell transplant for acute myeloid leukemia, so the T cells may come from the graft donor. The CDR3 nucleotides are TGTGCCAGCAGTTTTCGGGGACAGGGGGGATTGGATAGCAATCAGCCCCAGCATTTT. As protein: CASSFRGQGGLDSNQPQHF.